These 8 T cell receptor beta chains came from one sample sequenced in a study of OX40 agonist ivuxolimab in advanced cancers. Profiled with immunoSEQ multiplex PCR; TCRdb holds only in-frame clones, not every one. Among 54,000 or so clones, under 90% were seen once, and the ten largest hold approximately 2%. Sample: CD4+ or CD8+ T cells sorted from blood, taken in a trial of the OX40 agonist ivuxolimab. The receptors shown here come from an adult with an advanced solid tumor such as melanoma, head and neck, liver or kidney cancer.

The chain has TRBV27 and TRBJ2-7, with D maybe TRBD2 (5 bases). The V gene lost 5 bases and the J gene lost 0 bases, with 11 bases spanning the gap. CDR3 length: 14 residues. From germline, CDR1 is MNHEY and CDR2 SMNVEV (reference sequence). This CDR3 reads CASSKRPSSYEQYF. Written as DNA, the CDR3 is TGTGCCAGCAGTAAGCGGCCAAGCTCCTACGAGCAGTACTTC.

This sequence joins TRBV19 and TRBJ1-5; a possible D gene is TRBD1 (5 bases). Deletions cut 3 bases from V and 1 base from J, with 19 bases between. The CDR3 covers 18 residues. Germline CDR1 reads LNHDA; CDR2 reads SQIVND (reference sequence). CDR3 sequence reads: CASSIQGGFGRSNQPQHF. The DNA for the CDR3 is TGTGCCAGTAGTATCCAGGGAGGTTTTGGTCGGAGCAATCAGCCCCAGCATTTT.

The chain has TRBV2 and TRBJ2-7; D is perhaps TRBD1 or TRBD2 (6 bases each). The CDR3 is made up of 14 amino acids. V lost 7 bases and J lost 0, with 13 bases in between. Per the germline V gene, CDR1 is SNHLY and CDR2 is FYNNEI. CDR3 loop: CASIKQGGSYEQYF. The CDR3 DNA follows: TGTGCCAGCATAAAACAGGGAGGCTCCTACGAGCAGTACTTC.

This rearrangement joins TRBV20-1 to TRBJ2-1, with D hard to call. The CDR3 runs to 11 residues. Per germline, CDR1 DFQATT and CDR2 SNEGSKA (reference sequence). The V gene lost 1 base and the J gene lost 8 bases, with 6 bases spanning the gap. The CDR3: CSARVRHEQFF. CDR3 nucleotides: TGCAGTGCTAGAGTGAGGCATGAGCAGTTCTTC.

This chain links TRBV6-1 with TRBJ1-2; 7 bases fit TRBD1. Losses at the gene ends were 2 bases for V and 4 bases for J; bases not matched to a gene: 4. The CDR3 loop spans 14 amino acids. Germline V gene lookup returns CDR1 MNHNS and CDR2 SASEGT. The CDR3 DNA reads TGTGCCAGCAGTGAACGGGCAGGGGGCTATGGCTACACCTTC. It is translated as CASSERAGGYGYTF.

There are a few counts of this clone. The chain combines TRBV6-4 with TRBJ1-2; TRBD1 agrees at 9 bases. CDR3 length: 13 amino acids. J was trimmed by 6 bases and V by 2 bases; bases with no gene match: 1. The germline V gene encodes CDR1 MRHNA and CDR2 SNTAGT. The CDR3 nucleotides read TGTGCCAGCAGTGACGGACAGGGGAATGGCTACACCTTC. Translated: CASSDGQGNGYTF.

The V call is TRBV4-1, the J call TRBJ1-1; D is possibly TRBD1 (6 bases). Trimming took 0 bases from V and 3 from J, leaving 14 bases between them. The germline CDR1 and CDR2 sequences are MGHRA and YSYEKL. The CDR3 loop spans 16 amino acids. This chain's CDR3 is CASSQEWGLSYTEAFF. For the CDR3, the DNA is TGCGCCAGCAGCCAAGAGTGGGGGCTGAGTTACACTGAAGCTTTCTTT.

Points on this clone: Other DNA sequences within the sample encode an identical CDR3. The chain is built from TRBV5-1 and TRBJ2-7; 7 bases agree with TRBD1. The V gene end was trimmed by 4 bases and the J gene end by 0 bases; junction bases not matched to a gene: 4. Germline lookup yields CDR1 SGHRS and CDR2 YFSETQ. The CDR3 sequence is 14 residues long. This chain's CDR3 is CASSQDRHSYEQYF. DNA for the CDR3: TGCGCCAGCAGCCAGGACAGGCACTCCTACGAGCAGTACTTC. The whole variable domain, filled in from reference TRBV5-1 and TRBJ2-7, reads KAGVTQTPRYLIKTRGQQVTLSCSPISGHRSVSWYQQTPGQGLQFLFEYFSETQRNKGNFPGRFSGRQFSNSRSEMNVSTLELGDSALYLCASSQDRHSYEQYFGPGTRLTVT.